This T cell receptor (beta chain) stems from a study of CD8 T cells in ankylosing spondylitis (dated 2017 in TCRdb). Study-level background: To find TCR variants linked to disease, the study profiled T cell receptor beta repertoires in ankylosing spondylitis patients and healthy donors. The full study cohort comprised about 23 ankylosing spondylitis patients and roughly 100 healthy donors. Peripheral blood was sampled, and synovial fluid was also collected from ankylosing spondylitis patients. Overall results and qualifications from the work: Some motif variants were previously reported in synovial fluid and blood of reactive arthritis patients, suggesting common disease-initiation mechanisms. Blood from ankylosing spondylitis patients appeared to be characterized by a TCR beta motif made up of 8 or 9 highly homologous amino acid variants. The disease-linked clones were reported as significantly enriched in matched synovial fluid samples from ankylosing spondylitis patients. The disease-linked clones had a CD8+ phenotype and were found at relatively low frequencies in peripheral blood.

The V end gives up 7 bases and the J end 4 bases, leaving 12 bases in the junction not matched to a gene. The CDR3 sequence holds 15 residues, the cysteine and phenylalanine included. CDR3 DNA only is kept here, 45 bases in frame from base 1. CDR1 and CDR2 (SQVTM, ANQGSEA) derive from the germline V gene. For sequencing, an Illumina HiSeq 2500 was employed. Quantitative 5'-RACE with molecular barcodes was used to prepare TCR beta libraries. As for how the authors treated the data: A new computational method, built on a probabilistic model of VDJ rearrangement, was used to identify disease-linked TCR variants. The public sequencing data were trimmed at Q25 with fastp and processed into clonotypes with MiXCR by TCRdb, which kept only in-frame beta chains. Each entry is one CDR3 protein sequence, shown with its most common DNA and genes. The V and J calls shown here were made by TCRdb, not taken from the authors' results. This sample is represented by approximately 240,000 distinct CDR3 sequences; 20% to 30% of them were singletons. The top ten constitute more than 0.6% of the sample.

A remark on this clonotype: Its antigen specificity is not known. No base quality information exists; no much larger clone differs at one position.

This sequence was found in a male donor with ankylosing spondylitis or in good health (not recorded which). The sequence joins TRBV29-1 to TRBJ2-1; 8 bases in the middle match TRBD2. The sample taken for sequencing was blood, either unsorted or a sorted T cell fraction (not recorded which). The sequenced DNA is TGCAGCGCCTTGGGGCCTAGCGGGCGATACAATGAGCAGTTCTTC. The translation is CSALGPSGRYNEQFF.